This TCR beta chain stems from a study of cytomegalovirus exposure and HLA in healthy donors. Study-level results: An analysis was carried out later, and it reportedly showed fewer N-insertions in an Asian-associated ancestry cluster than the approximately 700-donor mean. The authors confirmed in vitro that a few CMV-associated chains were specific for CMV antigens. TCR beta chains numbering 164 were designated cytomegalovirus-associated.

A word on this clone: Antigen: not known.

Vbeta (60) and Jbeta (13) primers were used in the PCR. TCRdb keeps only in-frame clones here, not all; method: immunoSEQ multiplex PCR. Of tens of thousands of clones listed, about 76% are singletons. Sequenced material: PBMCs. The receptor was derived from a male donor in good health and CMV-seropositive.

The CDR3 DNA reads as TGTGCCAGCAGCTTACAGCGGGAGAACAATGAGCAGTTCTTC. Translating it yields CASSLQRENNEQFF. The J gene is TRBJ2-1, the V gene TRBV7-3, with 8 bases that match TRBD2. Per germline, CDR1 SGHTA and CDR2 FQGTGA. The junction had 2 bases not matched to a gene; V was cut back by 2 bases and J by 5 bases. This CDR3 has 14 residues. Full variable domain (missing parts from reference TRBV7-3 and TRBJ2-1): GAGVSQTPSNKVTEKGKYVELRCDPISGHTALYWYRQSLGQGPEFLIYFQGTGAADDSGLPNDRFFAVRPEGSVSTLKIQRTERGDSAVYLCASSLQRENNEQFFGPGTRLTVL.